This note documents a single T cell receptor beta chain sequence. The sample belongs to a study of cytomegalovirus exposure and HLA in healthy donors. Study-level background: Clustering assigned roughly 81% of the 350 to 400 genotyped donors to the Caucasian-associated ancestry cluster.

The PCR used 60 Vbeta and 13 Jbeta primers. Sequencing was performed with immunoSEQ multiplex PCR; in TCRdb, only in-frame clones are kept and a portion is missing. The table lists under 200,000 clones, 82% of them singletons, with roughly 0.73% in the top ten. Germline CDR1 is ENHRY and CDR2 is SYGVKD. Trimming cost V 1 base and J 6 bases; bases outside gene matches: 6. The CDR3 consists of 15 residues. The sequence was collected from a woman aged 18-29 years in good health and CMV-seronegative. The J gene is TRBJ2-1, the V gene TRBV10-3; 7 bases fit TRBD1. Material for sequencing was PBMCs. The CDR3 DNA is TGTGCCATCAGTGAGTTAACAGGGGAACGCAATGAGCAGTTCTTC. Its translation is CAISELTGERNEQFF.